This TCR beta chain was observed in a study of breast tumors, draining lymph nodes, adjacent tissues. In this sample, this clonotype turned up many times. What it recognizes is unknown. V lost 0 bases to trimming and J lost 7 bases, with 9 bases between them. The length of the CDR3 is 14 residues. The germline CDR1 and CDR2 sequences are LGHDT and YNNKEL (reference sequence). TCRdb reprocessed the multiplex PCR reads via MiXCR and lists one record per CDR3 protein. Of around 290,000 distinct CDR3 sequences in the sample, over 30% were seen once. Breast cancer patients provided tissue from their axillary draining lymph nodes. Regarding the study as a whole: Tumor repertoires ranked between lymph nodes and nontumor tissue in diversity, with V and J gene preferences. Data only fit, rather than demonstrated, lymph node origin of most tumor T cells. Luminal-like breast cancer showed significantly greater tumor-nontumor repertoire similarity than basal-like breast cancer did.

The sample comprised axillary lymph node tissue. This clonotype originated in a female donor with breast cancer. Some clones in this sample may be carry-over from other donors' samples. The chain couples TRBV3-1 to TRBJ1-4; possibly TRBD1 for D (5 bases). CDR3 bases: TGTGCCAGCAGCCAAGATCAGGGTAGTGAAAAACTGTTTTTT. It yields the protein CASSQDQGSEKLFF.